The present TCR beta chain was sequenced within a study of glioma-infiltrating T cells. General study results and limits: Very few CDR3 sequences were shared between tissue and blood. Above-expected tissue-blood divergence occurred in all gliomas, most in low-grade ones.

Using RNA template, CDR3s of TCR alpha and beta were amplified with iRepertoire arm-PCR. Using its own MiXCR run on the multiplex PCR reads, TCRdb lists one record per CDR3 protein. The data show around 140,000 distinct CDR3 sequences, with 39% seen just once and more than 15% held by the top ten. Worth noting for this clonotype: The antigen remains undetermined. This may stem from a read error, because a much larger clone lies one nucleotide away. Because the CDR3 is missing its conserved closing phenylalanine or tryptophan, this is likely a read error.

The sequence was obtained from a human donor with low-grade glioma or glioblastoma, undergoing nonglioma brain surgery, or in good health (not recorded which). Sequencing used glioma tissue, nonneoplastic brain tissue, or PBMCs (not recorded which).

The CDR3 loop reads CASSSMGQVADTQYL. The CDR3 region has the DNA TGTGCCAGCAGTTCAATGGGGCAGGTCGCAGATACGCAGTATCTT. The chain links TRBV2 to TRBJ2-3; TRBD1 is a possible D gene (5 bases). Germline assignment: CDR1 SNHLY and CDR2 FYNNEI. V was cut by 5 bases and J by 4 bases, with 16 bases left in between. CDR3 length: 15 residues.